This is a list of T cell receptor beta chains from one sample in a study of shared clonotypes between healthy human individuals. Sequencing used immunoSEQ multiplex PCR; TCRdb keeps in-frame clones, though not all of them. This table holds about 380,000 clones, 90% to 97% found once. Material: memory CD8+ T cells sorted from blood. The source of these receptors is a man between 25 and 39 years old in good health. CDR3s include the opening cysteine and the closing phenylalanine or tryptophan. Size values are once, few and many counts, or a class for expanded clones, and some rows have none.

>TRBV5-4|14|TRBJ1-5|-
CASSLGFPNQPQHF
>TRBV6-1|14|TRBJ2-2|-
CASREGPISGELFF
>TRBV7-8|19|TRBJ1-5|-
CASSLVRLGAGRSNQPQHF
>TRBV10-3|11|TRBJ2-1|-
CAVKTTGEQFF
>TRBV9|15|TRBJ2-3|-
CASSSRLAGSDTQYF
>TRBV5-1|12|TRBJ1-1|-
CASSARDTEAFF
>TRBV5-1|15|TRBJ2-3|-
CASSPGTGGTDTQYF
>TRBV11-3|14|TRBJ2-1|once
CASSLELASNEQFF
>TRBV11-1|11|TRBJ2-1|-
CASSLGPEQFF
>TRBV5-1|14|TRBJ2-7|-
CASSYYRGRGEQYF
>TRBV9|13|TRBJ2-3|once
CASSWDPTDTQYF
>TRBV27|17|TRBJ2-2|once
CASSPLPASGSVGELFF
>TRBV7-7|14|TRBJ2-7|-
CASSLALGTYEQYF
>TRBV9|14|TRBJ2-5|-
CASSPTGRGETQYF
>TRBV12-1|12|TRBJ2-7|-
CASHGLAGEQYF
>TRBV5-1|16|TRBJ1-4|-
CASSGGQGESNEKLFF
>TRBV18|12|TRBJ2-4|-
CASSPSSNIQYF
>TRBV7-9|17|TRBJ1-1|-
CASTFHDWTGVGTEAFF
>TRBV6-5|15|TRBJ1-3|-
CASSYSRTGYNTIYF
>TRBV5-5|18|TRBJ2-3|-
CASGAGTSGIWGTDTQYF
>TRBV28|15|TRBJ2-7|-
CASSLKQGALVSQYF
>TRBV18|15|TRBJ2-3|-
CASSPTSGSQDTQYF
>TRBV16|16|TRBJ2-1|-
CASSPNTGTAVNEQFF
>TRBV30|11|TRBJ2-7|-
CAWRQTYEQYF
>TRBV5-1|14|TRBJ1-1|-
CASSLGAGNTEAFF
>TRBV19|13|TRBJ2-1|-
CASSTSSYNEQFF
>TRBV4-1|17|TRBJ1-1|-
CASSQVHMTGYGTEAFF
>TRBV27|15|TRBJ2-7|-
CASRPDRDRGNEQYF
>TRBV27|17|TRBJ2-1|-
CAITRGRLRTSYNEQFF
>TRBV29-1|12|TRBJ1-1|-
CSARGPNTEAFF
>TRBV7-8|16|TRBJ2-1|-
CASSLGLVRSYNEQFF
>TRBV6-6|14|TRBJ2-3|-
CASSPATSTDTQYF
>TRBV10-2|15|TRBJ1-3|-
CASSEPRGPGNTIYF
>TRBV9|12|TRBJ2-3|-
CASSVSTDTQYF
>TRBV30|14|TRBJ2-3|-
CAWINSGSTDTQYF
>TRBV5-1|14|TRBJ2-3|-
CASRVSGYTDTQYF